The 19 T cell receptor beta chains reported below all come from one sample, sequenced in a study of cytomegalovirus exposure and HLA in healthy donors. The PCR made use of 60 Vbeta and 13 Jbeta primers. Libraries were prepared by immunoSEQ multiplex PCR; TCRdb keeps only in-frame clonotypes and omits some of them. This sample has approximately 70,000 clones, with roughly four fifths found just once. Sequenced material: PBMCs. Receptors were obtained from a man aged 50-59 years in good health and CMV-seronegative.

Only a few counts were recorded for this clone. The chain has TRBV18 and TRBJ2-7, with D tentatively TRBD2 (6 bases). CDR1 KGHSH and CDR2 LQKENI come from the germline V gene. The CDR3 is made up of 15 amino acids. The ends were cut back, 2 bases at V and 4 bases at J, with 15 bases in the middle. In nucleotides, the CDR3 is TGTGCCAGCTCACCAAGTGGAGGGGTTGGGTACGAGCAGTACTTC. It yields the protein CASSPSGGVGYEQYF.

The rearrangement uses TRBV5-5 and TRBJ1-1; D gene unclear. The ends were cut back, 1 base at V and 1 base at J, with 14 bases in the middle. Per the germline V gene, CDR1 is SGHKS and CDR2 is YYEKEE (reference sequence). The CDR3 spans 16 residues. The CDR3 bases are TGTGCCAGCAGCTTGCAAGGCCGTGGGCGGAACACTGAAGCTTTCTTT. Protein sequence: CASSLQGRGRNTEAFF.

The rearrangement links TRBV29-1 to TRBJ2-1; 12 nucleotides line up with TRBD2. This CDR3 has 17 residues. J lost 0 bases, V lost 3 bases, and 6 bases had no gene match. CDR1 is SQVTM, CDR2 ANQGSEA, per germline. CDR3 amino acids: CSVDGLAGGSSYNEQFF. CDR3 nucleotide sequence: TGCAGCGTTGACGGGCTAGCGGGGGGGAGCTCCTACAATGAGCAGTTCTTC.

This clone appeared a few times. The chain employs TRBV7-6 and TRBJ2-4; perhaps TRBD1 as D (6 bases). V lost 1 base, J lost 9 bases, and 10 bases lay in between. This CDR3 contains 13 residues. Looked up from germline, CDR1 is SGHVS and CDR2 is FNYEAQ. CDR3 sequence: CASSLDMGAIQYF. The DNA of the CDR3 is TGTGCCAGCAGCTTAGATATGGGGGCCATTCAGTACTTC. Based on the CDR3 plus reference TRBV7-6 and TRBJ2-4, the full variable domain is GAGVSQSPRYKVTKRGQDVALRCDPISGHVSLYWYRQALGQGPEFLTYFNYEAQQDKSGLPNDRFSAERPEGSISTLTIQRTEQRDSAMYRCASSLDMGAIQYFGAGTRLSVL.

The chain joins TRBV7-9 to TRBJ1-5; D call uncertain. V lost 2 bases and J 3 bases, leaving 8 bases between the germline ends. CDR1 and CDR2 from the germline V gene are SEHNR and FQNEAQ (reference sequence). The CDR3 has 14 residues. CDR3 nucleotide sequence: TGTGCCAGCAGCTTAACGGGGAACAATCAGCCCCAGCATTTT. Amino acids: CASSLTGNNQPQHF.

This chain links TRBV7-2 with TRBJ1-2; tentative D call: TRBD1 (5 bases). Germline V gene sequence: CDR1 SGHTA, CDR2 FQGNSA. The CDR3 contains 17 residues. The germline V and J ends were trimmed by 2 bases and 4 bases, with 20 bases remaining between them. The chain's CDR3 is CASSLFTLQGRPYGYTF. DNA for the CDR3: TGTGCCAGCAGCTTATTTACCCTTCAGGGTCGTCCCTATGGCTACACCTTC.

The chain employs TRBV5-3 and TRBJ2-4, with D possibly TRBD1 on 5 matching bases. TRBV5-3 is known as an ORF, though its function is uncertain. Trimming took 4 bases from V and 1 from J, leaving 15 bases between them. The CDR3 loop spans 16 amino acids. CDR3 coding DNA: TGTGCCAGAAGCCCAACAGGCCCGTGGGCCAAAAACATTCAGTACTTC. As protein: CARSPTGPWAKNIQYF.

This chain connects TRBV6-5 to TRBJ1-1; TRBD1 matches at 8 bases. The V gene's germline CDR1 is MNHEY and CDR2 SVGAGI. The CDR3 has 14 residues. The ends lost 7 bases at V and 8 bases at J; junction bases unmatched: 12. The CDR3 is CASTRDGTGAEAFF. The CDR3 nucleotides read TGTGCCAGCACTAGAGATGGGACAGGCGCAGAAGCTTTCTTT.

The chain recombines TRBV5-1 with TRBJ2-7; 7 positions match TRBD1. The V segment lost 4 bases and the J segment 0 bases; nucleotides outside the gene matches: 7. The CDR3 loop spans 15 amino acids. Germline CDR1 is SGHRS and CDR2 is YFSETQ. The CDR3, as DNA: TGCGCCAGCAGCCCCTTTGAGGGGGCCTCCTACGAGCAGTACTTC. As protein: CASSPFEGASYEQYF.

The chain recombines TRBV27 with TRBJ2-1; weak D call: TRBD1 (5 bases). Germline V lookup: CDR1 MNHEY, CDR2 SMNVEV (reference sequence). CDR3 size: 15 residues. With 5 bases removed from V and 4 bases from J, the gap between germline ends came to 15 bases. This CDR3 reads CASSPNANRYNEQFF. The CDR3 DNA sequence: TGTGCCAGCAGTCCGAACGCCAACAGGTACAATGAGCAGTTCTTC.

The CDR3 DNA reads TGTGCCAGCTCACAACCGGGAGGGTACGAGCAGTACTTC. Its translation is CASSQPGGYEQYF. The chain is built from TRBV18 and TRBJ2-7; TRBD2 aligns across 8 bases. CDR1 is KGHSH and CDR2 is LQKENI in the germline V gene. Trimming at V came to 4 bases and at J to 4 bases, leaving 3 bases not matched to a gene. The CDR3 runs to 13 residues.

This chain connects TRBV7-9 to TRBJ2-7, with 13 bases matching TRBD2. Looked up from germline, CDR1 is SEHNR and CDR2 is FQNEAQ (reference sequence). The CDR3 length is 15 residues. V gave up 3 bases and J gave up 9 bases; unmatched junction bases: 8. The CDR3 protein is CASSFSGLAGERQYF. In DNA, the CDR3 is TGTGCCAGCAGCTTCTCCGGACTAGCGGGAGAACGGCAGTACTTC.

The genes are TRBV6-4 and TRBJ1-1; TRBD1 aligns across 10 bases. The CDR3 contains 20 residues. V lost 2 bases to trimming and J lost 7 bases; unmatched junction nucleotides: 22. Per germline, CDR1 MRHNA and CDR2 SNTAGT. CDR3: CASSDPVLKGTGVSEFEAFF. CDR3 DNA: TGTGCCAGCAGTGACCCTGTTCTGAAAGGGACAGGGGTCTCCGAGTTTGAAGCTTTCTTT.

The chain uses TRBV2 and TRBJ2-5, with TRBD2 matching 8 bases. J gave up 5 bases and V 8 bases, and 4 bases lay outside the gene matches. This CDR3 spans 12 amino acids. Germline lookup yields CDR1 SNHLY and CDR2 FYNNEI. The CDR3 reads CASAGGVETQYF. DNA of the CDR3: TGTGCCAGCGCGGGGGGAGTGGAGACCCAGTACTTC.

This clone showed up just a few times. The V gene is TRBV10-2, the J gene TRBJ1-2, with 7 bases that match TRBD1. Germline CDR1 and CDR2: WSHSY and SAAADI. The CDR3 runs to 13 residues. The trim removed 3 bases at V and 8 bases at J, leaving 6 bases unmatched. CDR3 amino acids: CASSDLNRGGYTF. The CDR3 DNA is TGCGCCAGCAGTGATCTAAACAGGGGAGGCTACACCTTC.

The chain recombines TRBV5-6 with TRBJ2-7, with D possibly matching TRBD2 (5 bases). This CDR3 is built from 14 residues. Trimming took 5 bases from V and 7 from J, leaving 19 bases between them. Germline assignment: CDR1 SGHDT and CDR2 YYEEEE. CDR3 loop: CASRTRGLAREQYF. The CDR3 DNA follows: TGTGCCAGCAGGACCCGTGGACTGGCGAGAGAGCAGTACTTC.

The chain employs TRBV4-1 and TRBJ2-7; possibly TRBD1 for D (6 bases). This CDR3 comprises 16 residues. Trimming stripped 6 bases from V and 2 bases from J, with 20 bases between. Per the germline V gene, CDR1 is MGHRA and CDR2 is YSYEKL. The CDR3 loop is CASSPFEATGPYEQYF. The DNA of the CDR3 is TGCGCCAGCAGTCCGTTTGAGGCCACAGGGCCCTACGAGCAGTACTTC.

V usage is TRBV6-4 and J usage is TRBJ2-1, with D possibly being TRBD2 (6 bases). Germline-derived CDR1 and CDR2 are MRHNA and SNTAGT. This CDR3 region has 22 residues. Trimming took off 2 bases at V and 0 bases at J, with 29 bases between the two ends. CDR3 sequence (DNA): TGTGCCAGCAGTGACCTATCCCTCATATGGGGGGAGCACGCGGGCTCCTACAATGAGCAGTTCTTC. It translates to CASSDLSLIWGEHAGSYNEQFF.

This clone was seen a few times. The rearrangement uses TRBV6-1 and TRBJ2-3, with 13 bases identical to TRBD2. CDR3 size: 15 residues. The germline V gene encodes CDR1 MNHNS and CDR2 SASEGT. The ends lost 7 bases at V and 0 bases at J; junction bases unmatched: 1. CDR3 coding DNA: TGTGCCAGCAAGGGACTAGCGGGGAGCACAGATACGCAGTATTTT. Its translation: CASKGLAGSTDTQYF.